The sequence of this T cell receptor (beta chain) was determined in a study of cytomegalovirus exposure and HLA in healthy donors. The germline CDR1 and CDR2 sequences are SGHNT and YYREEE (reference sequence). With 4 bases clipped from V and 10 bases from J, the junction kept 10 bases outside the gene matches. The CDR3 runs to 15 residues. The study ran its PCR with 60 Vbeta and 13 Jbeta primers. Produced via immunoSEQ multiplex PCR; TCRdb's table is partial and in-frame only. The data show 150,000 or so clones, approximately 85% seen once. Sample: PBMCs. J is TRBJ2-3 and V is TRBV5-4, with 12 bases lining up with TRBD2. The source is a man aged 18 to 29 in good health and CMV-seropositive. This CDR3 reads CASSPGLAGSRAQYF. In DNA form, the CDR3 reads TGTGCCAGCAGCCCCGGACTAGCGGGGAGTCGGGCGCAGTATTTT.